This T cell receptor (beta chain) originates from a study of blood T cell repertoires in COVID-19. Assay: immunoSEQ multiplex PCR; the TCRdb copy retains only in-frame clones and omits some. The data hold more than 15,000 clones, with over 85% observed a single time. Unmatched junction bases numbered 12, after V lost 0 bases and J lost 6 bases. CDR1 and CDR2 (germline): MGHRA, YSYEKL. CDR3 length: 18 residues. Sequencing used peripheral blood. The receptor was isolated from a human donor in a cohort sampled during active COVID-19. The J gene is TRBJ1-3, the V gene TRBV4-1; TRBD1 matches at 9 bases. The CDR3 DNA sequence: TGCGCCAGCAGCCAAGAGGCAAGAACCGGGACAGGGTCAAACACCATATATTTT. It encodes CASSQEARTGTGSNTIYF.